Shown below are 7 T cell receptor beta chains from a single sample sequenced in a study of metastatic and nonmetastatic thyroid tumors. MiXCR was used by TCRdb to re-call the PCR reads. This repertoire shows roughly 34,000 clones, around a third found once; its top ten account for about 16%. Among the patients, none had received any treatment before thyroid surgery. The material sequenced was tumor tissue. Every receptor here comes from a female donor with papillary thyroid cancer or a benign thyroid nodule (not recorded which). Some clones in this sample may be carry-over from other donors' samples.

Only a few counts were recorded for this clone. This chain joins TRBV24-1 and TRBJ1-2; D perhaps matches TRBD1 (5 bases). The CDR3 loop spans 13 amino acids. Trimming left V 10 bases short and J 0 bases short, with 11 bases between. Germline CDR1 reads KGHDR; CDR2 reads SFDVKD. The CDR3 coding sequence is TGTGCCACTTCCGACAGAGCTAACTATGGCTACACCTTC. Its translation: CATSDRANYGYTF.

This chain connects TRBV20-1 to TRBJ2-1; maybe TRBD2 (5 bases). V dropped 0 bases and J dropped 8 bases, with 11 bases sitting between them. Looked up from germline, CDR1 is DFQATT and CDR2 is SNEGSKA (reference sequence). The CDR3 loop spans 13 amino acids. This CDR3 is CSARDGSRDEQFF. CDR3 nucleotides: TGCAGTGCTAGAGATGGGTCGCGGGATGAGCAGTTCTTC.

V usage is TRBV27 and J usage is TRBJ1-6; the D is unclear. V was cut by 8 bases and J by 7 bases, with 9 bases left in between. This CDR3 has 12 amino acids. From germline, CDR1 is MNHEY and CDR2 SMNVEV (reference sequence). This CDR3 is CASGQMNSPLHF. The CDR3 bases are TGTGCCAGCGGGCAGATGAATTCACCCCTCCACTTT.

V and J are TRBV7-8 and TRBJ2-5, with a weak D call TRBD2 (6 bases). V was shortened by 5 bases and J by 1 base, with 11 bases between the two germline ends. Germline V gives CDR1 SGHVS, CDR2 FQNEAQ. This CDR3 contains 14 residues. CDR3 sequence (DNA): TGTGCCAGCAGCGAGGGACTGTTCCAAGAGACCCAGTACTTC. Its translation: CASSEGLFQETQYF. The full variable domain, rest sourced from reference TRBV7-8 and TRBJ2-5, is GAGVSQSPRYKVAKRGQDVALRCDPISGHVSLFWYQQALGQGPEFLTYFQNEAQLDKSGLPSDRFFAERPEGSVSTLKIQRTQQEDSAVYLCASSEGLFQETQYFGPGTRLLVL.

This clone has a handful of counts. The chain recombines TRBV6-2 or TRBV6-3 with TRBJ2-3; no clear D gene. This CDR3 region has 14 residues. Germline CDR1 is MNHEY and CDR2 is SVGEGT. Trimming removed 4 bases at V and 1 base at J, with 9 bases between. The CDR3 protein is CASSWIEGTDTQYF. CDR3 bases: TGTGCCAGCAGTTGGATAGAGGGCACAGATACGCAGTATTTT.

The V gene is TRBV7-2, the J gene TRBJ2-5; D unclear. The CDR3 sequence is 13 residues long. Trimming removed 1 base from V and 5 bases from J, with 8 bases in between. Germline CDR1 is SGHTA and CDR2 is FQGNSA. The chain's CDR3 is CASSLDRLETQYF. In nucleotides, the CDR3 is TGTGCCAGCAGCTTAGATAGATTGGAGACCCAGTACTTC.

The chain couples TRBV5-5 to TRBJ1-3; 7 nucleotides match TRBD1. Germline V gives CDR1 SGHKS, CDR2 YYEKEE (reference sequence). The CDR3 runs 15 residues. Unmatched junction bases numbered 4, after V lost 4 bases and J lost 0 bases. CDR3 protein: CASSQGQSSGNTIYF. The CDR3 DNA reads as TGTGCCAGCAGCCAGGGACAGTCCTCTGGAAACACCATATATTTT.